This T cell receptor (beta chain) was observed in a study of blood T cell repertoires in COVID-19. Overall study: Sites in the United States, Italy and Spain provided acute and convalescent COVID-19 samples.

How the authors handled the data: Amplified reference gene primers provided the basis for estimating nucleated cell counts. The protocol was immunoSEQ multiplex PCR, while the TCRdb copy is restricted to in-frame clones and leaves out a portion. That table supplies the V and J calls and clone size; D and trimming were determined from the DNA. Counted here are 120,000 or so clones, around 81% occurring once; the ten biggest clones make up about 4%. Germline values: CDR1 LNHNV, CDR2 YYDKDF (reference sequence). CDR3 length: 13 residues. V lost 3 bases, J lost 5 bases, and 9 bases lay in between. The chain couples TRBV15 to TRBJ2-3, with D hard to call. The clonotype originates from a woman aged 50 to 60 with acute or convalescent COVID-19. The sample taken for sequencing was peripheral blood. DNA for the CDR3: TGTGCCACCAGCAGGGGTAGCTTAGATACGCAGTATTTT. Its protein product is CATSRGSLDTQYF.